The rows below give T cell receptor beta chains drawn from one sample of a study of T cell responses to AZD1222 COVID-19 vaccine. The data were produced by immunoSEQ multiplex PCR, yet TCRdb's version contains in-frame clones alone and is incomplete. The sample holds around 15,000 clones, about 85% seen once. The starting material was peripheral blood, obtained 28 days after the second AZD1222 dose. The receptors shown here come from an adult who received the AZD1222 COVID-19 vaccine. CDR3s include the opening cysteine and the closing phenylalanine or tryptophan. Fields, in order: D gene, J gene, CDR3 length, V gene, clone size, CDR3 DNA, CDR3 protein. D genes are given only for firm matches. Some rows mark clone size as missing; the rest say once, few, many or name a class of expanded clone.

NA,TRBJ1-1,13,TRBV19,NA,TGTGCCAGTAGTCAGAGTCCGGGCACTGAAGCTTTCTTT,CASSQSPGTEAFF
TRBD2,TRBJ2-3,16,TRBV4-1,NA,TGCGCCAGCAGCCAAGGGCTCCGGGAGGGTACAGATACGCAGTATTTT,CASSQGLREGTDTQYF
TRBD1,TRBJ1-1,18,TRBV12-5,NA,TGTGCTAGTGGTTTGGTCGTCACAGGGGGCGGACTGAACACTGAAGCTTTCTTT,CASGLVVTGGGLNTEAFF
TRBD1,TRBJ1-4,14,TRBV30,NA,TGTGCCTGGAGTGAAAAGGGGGCGGGTGAAAAACTGTTTTTT,CAWSEKGAGEKLFF
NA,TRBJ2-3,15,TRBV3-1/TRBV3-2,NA,TGTGCCAGCAGCTGGGGCCAGGGGAGCACAGATACGCAGTATTTT,CASSWGQGSTDTQYF
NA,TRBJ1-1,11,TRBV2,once,TGTGCCAGCAGGGAAAGTATTGAAGCTTTCTTT,CASRESIEAFF
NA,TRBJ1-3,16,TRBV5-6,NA,TGTGCCAGCAGCTTGGCCGCCAGGGGTAGAGGAAACACCATATATTTT,CASSLAARGRGNTIYF
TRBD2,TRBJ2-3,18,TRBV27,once,TGTGCCAGCAGTACTCGACTAGCGGGGGGGCCGAGCACAGATACGCAGTATTTT,CASSTRLAGGPSTDTQYF
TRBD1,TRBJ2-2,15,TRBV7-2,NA,TGTGCCAGCAGCGAAGGGACAGGGGGATCGGGGGAGCTGTTTTTT,CASSEGTGGSGELFF
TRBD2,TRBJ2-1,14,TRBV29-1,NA,TGCAGCGTTTCTAGCGGGAGAGGGGCAGGTGAGCAGTTCTTC,CSVSSGRGAGEQFF
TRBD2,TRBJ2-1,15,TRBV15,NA,TGTGCCACCAGCAGAACAGCGGGGGACTACAATGAGCAGTTCTTC,CATSRTAGDYNEQFF
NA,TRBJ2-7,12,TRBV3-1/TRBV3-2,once,TGTGCCAGCAGCCAAAGCGCCGGGGAGCAGTACTTC,CASSQSAGEQYF
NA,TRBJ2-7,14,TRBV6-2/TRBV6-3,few,TGTGCCAGCAGTCGCCAAAGGGAATCGGACGAGCAGTACTTC,CASSRQRESDEQYF
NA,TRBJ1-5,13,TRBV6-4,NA,TGTGCCAGCAGTGCTGGGGGGCAGGGGCCCCAGCATTTT,CASSAGGQGPQHF
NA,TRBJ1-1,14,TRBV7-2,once,TGTGCCAGCAGCTTATCAGGGACCGGCACTGAAGCTTTCTTT,CASSLSGTGTEAFF